What follows are 13 T cell receptor beta chains derived from one specimen sequenced in a study of CD8 T cells in Susac syndrome. Random hexamers primed reverse transcription of roughly 0.5 to 1 ug RNA. Each CDR3 protein is one row after TCRdb ran MiXCR on the immunoSEQ multiplex PCR reads. The sample lists around 170,000 distinct CDR3 sequences; 90% to 95% were seen once. The sequencing sample was made of CD4+ T cells from PBMCs. The source is a human donor with Susac syndrome.

This chain links TRBV7-6 with TRBJ2-2; 7 bases match TRBD2. This CDR3 comprises 15 residues. Trimming took 1 base from V and 2 from J; bases not matched to a gene: 1. In germline, CDR1 is SGHVS, CDR2 FNYEAQ. The CDR3 region is CASSLGLANTGELFF. Written as DNA, the CDR3 is TGTGCCAGCAGCTTAGGACTAGCAAACACCGGGGAGCTGTTTTTT.

The chain is built from TRBV7-9 and TRBJ2-5; D might be TRBD2 (7 bases). The V gene lost 8 bases and the J gene lost 5 bases, with 15 bases spanning the gap. In germline, CDR1 is SEHNR, CDR2 FQNEAQ (reference sequence). The CDR3 runs 13 residues. The CDR3 bases are TGTGCCAGCCTCCGGGGGGCCGAGGAGACCCAGTACTTC. This translates into CASLRGAEETQYF. Using reference TRBV7-9 and TRBJ2-5 for the parts outside the CDR3, the full variable domain is DTGVSQNPRHKITKRGQNVTFRCDPISEHNRLYWYRQTLGQGPEFLTYFQNEAQLEKSRLLSDRFSAERPKGSFSTLEIQRTEQGDSAMYLCASLRGAEETQYFGPGTRLLVL.

The chain recombines TRBV6-5 with TRBJ2-7, with 10 bases that match TRBD1. The V segment lost 6 bases and the J segment 6 bases; nucleotides outside the gene matches: 8. CDR3 length: 14 amino acids. Germline CDR1 reads MNHEY; CDR2 reads SVGAGI. DNA for the CDR3: TGTGCCAGCAGCACGGGGACAGGGGTAATCGAGCAGTACTTC. Amino acid sequence: CASSTGTGVIEQYF.

This chain connects TRBV2 to TRBJ2-1; perhaps TRBD2 as D (6 bases). This CDR3 has 15 residues. In germline, CDR1 is SNHLY, CDR2 FYNNEI. The germline V and J ends were trimmed by 7 bases and 0 bases, with 13 bases remaining between them. CDR3 protein: CASIPPRGSYNEQFF. Written as DNA, the CDR3 is TGTGCCAGCATCCCTCCGCGGGGCTCCTACAATGAGCAGTTCTTC.

This chain links TRBV20-1 with TRBJ2-7; D gene unclear. V gave up 5 bases and J gave up 3 bases, with 14 bases separating them. The germline gives CDR1 DFQATT, CDR2 SNEGSKA (reference sequence). The CDR3 contains 13 residues. The CDR3 here is CSAQESGGYEQYF. The CDR3 DNA sequence: TGCAGTGCTCAAGAGTCGGGCGGCTACGAGCAGTACTTC.

The rearrangement joins TRBV27 to TRBJ2-2; 9 bases agree with TRBD1. Germline lookup yields CDR1 MNHEY and CDR2 SMNVEV (reference sequence). The J segment lost 2 bases and the V segment lost 2 bases, leaving 3 bases of the junction unmatched. This CDR3 is built from 16 residues. In DNA form, the CDR3 reads TGTGCCAGCAGTTTACGGGGACAGGGTAACACCGGGGAGCTGTTTTTT. This encodes CASSLRGQGNTGELFF.

CDR3 protein: CASSFTREAGELFF. CDR3 in DNA: TGTGCCAGCAGTTTTACCAGGGAGGCCGGGGAGCTGTTTTTT. The chain combines TRBV27 with TRBJ2-2, with a possible D match to TRBD2 (6 bases). Germline-derived CDR1 and CDR2 are MNHEY and SMNVEV (reference sequence). With 3 bases removed from V and 6 bases from J, the gap between germline ends came to 11 bases. This CDR3 region has 14 residues.

The genes are TRBV10-3 and TRBJ2-3; a possible D gene is TRBD2 (5 bases). With 1 base removed from V and 9 bases from J, the gap between germline ends came to 8 bases. CDR3 length equals 12 residues. Germline V gene lookup returns CDR1 ENHRY and CDR2 SYGVKD. CDR3 protein: CAISELRGTQYF. The CDR3 DNA follows: TGTGCCATCAGTGAGTTGCGAGGGACGCAGTATTTT.

The V call is TRBV28, the J call TRBJ1-2, with D possibly being TRBD1 (5 bases). Trimming left V 3 bases short and J 8 bases short, with 13 bases between. The CDR3 sequence is 13 residues long. Germline lookup yields CDR1 MDHEN and CDR2 SYDVKM. The CDR3 nucleotides read TGTGCCAGCAGTTTGGGGGGACTCGGGGGCTACACCTTC. This encodes CASSLGGLGGYTF.

This rearrangement joins TRBV6-4 to TRBJ1-1; 7 bases line up with TRBD1. Losses at the gene ends were 5 bases for V and 3 bases for J; bases not matched to a gene: 6. The CDR3 consists of 14 residues. CDR1 is MRHNA and CDR2 is SNTAGT in the germline V gene. The CDR3 DNA follows: TGTGCCAGCAGTCCACAGGGGCTCGACACTGAAGCTTTCTTT. This encodes CASSPQGLDTEAFF.

The chain joins TRBV10-3 to TRBJ2-6; unclear D gene. Deletions cut 6 bases from V and 0 bases from J, with 3 bases between. From germline, CDR1 is ENHRY and CDR2 SYGVKD. The CDR3 has 13 amino acids. CDR3 amino acids: CAISHSGANVLTF. As DNA, the CDR3 is TGTGCCATCAGCCACTCTGGGGCCAACGTCCTGACTTTC.

The chain carries TRBV7-9 and TRBJ1-1; D call uncertain. In germline, CDR1 is SEHNR, CDR2 FQNEAQ (reference sequence). Trimming left V 7 bases short and J 1 base short, with 13 bases between. The CDR3 is 14 residues long. The CDR3 coding sequence is TGTGCCAGCACCACTCTGACGGGGAACACTGAAGCTTTCTTT. This codes for CASTTLTGNTEAFF.

V and J are TRBV11-2 and TRBJ2-3, with D possibly TRBD2 on 5 matching bases. The CDR3 consists of 12 residues. Germline values: CDR1 SGHAT, CDR2 FQNNGV. The V end was cut by 4 bases, the J end by 4 bases, with 6 bases between. The CDR3 nucleotides are TGTGCCAGCAGCTCGCGGGCAGATACGCAGTATTTT. It yields the protein CASSSRADTQYF.